The rows below give T cell receptor beta chains drawn from one sample of a study of shared clonotypes between healthy human individuals. Only in-frame clones appear in the TCRdb table, and some are missing; sequencing was by immunoSEQ multiplex PCR. Found here are about 700,000 clones, under 80% of them singletons; the top ten hold 1.5% to 2%. Material for sequencing was memory CD4+ T cells sorted from blood. The receptors originated from a woman in her twenties or thirties in good health. Both conserved end residues are trimmed from each CDR3. The order of the fields is clone size, CDR3 length, V gene, CDR3 protein. Part of the rows lack a size; the others show once, few, many or a class for expanded clones.

clone size: -
CDR3 length: 15
V gene: TRBV21-1
CDR3 protein: ASSKAPNGRETGELF

clone size: -
CDR3 length: 12
V gene: TRBV30
CDR3 protein: AWKLNGVNTEAF

clone size: -
CDR3 length: 12
V gene: TRBV30
CDR3 protein: AWSVPGNNEKLF

clone size: -
CDR3 length: 10
V gene: TRBV10-2
CDR3 protein: ASTLDRGEAF

clone size: -
CDR3 length: 16
V gene: TRBV7-7
CDR3 protein: ASTNGASGSRVGETQY

clone size: -
CDR3 length: 14
V gene: TRBV4-1
CDR3 protein: ASSQPTTGGQETQY

clone size: -
CDR3 length: 11
V gene: TRBV7-8
CDR3 protein: ASSLDRGREQY

clone size: once
CDR3 length: 15
V gene: TRBV14
CDR3 protein: ASSQPRGRTRANVLT

clone size: -
CDR3 length: 11
V gene: TRBV19
CDR3 protein: ASSIRGNYGYT

clone size: -
CDR3 length: 10
V gene: TRBV27
CDR3 protein: ASRGGQTEAF

clone size: -
CDR3 length: 9
V gene: TRBV28
CDR3 protein: ASSTIDEQF

clone size: -
CDR3 length: 13
V gene: TRBV11-2
CDR3 protein: ASSLVWGAEETQY

clone size: few
CDR3 length: 12
V gene: TRBV5-1
CDR3 protein: ASQRDSTYNEQF

clone size: few
CDR3 length: 15
V gene: TRBV29-1
CDR3 protein: SARRDRGGTAKNIQY

clone size: -
CDR3 length: 13
V gene: TRBV5-4
CDR3 protein: ASSPEWGTDNEQF

clone size: -
CDR3 length: 13
V gene: TRBV28
CDR3 protein: ASSPPGQRNYGYT

clone size: once
CDR3 length: 12
V gene: TRBV6-5
CDR3 protein: ASSYMGSRETQY

clone size: -
CDR3 length: 10
V gene: TRBV11-2
CDR3 protein: ASSSIRDEQY

clone size: -
CDR3 length: 13
V gene: TRBV7-8
CDR3 protein: ASSLSQGAGTEAF

clone size: -
CDR3 length: 12
V gene: TRBV7-7
CDR3 protein: ASSTGLVKETQY

clone size: -
CDR3 length: 11
V gene: TRBV13
CDR3 protein: ASSLGSSSTQY

clone size: once
CDR3 length: 15
V gene: TRBV15
CDR3 protein: ATSKGTGGNSNQPQH

clone size: -
CDR3 length: 13
V gene: TRBV6-6
CDR3 protein: ASSYSWTGGDGYT

clone size: -
CDR3 length: 11
V gene: TRBV25-1
CDR3 protein: ASSDGTSTEQY

clone size: -
CDR3 length: 15
V gene: TRBV4-2
CDR3 protein: ASSLVQAGNSGNTIY

clone size: -
CDR3 length: 16
V gene: TRBV6-1
CDR3 protein: ASSEVHGRGLGANVLT

clone size: few
CDR3 length: 12
V gene: TRBV5-6
CDR3 protein: ASSLDRRLRAQH

clone size: many
CDR3 length: 13
V gene: TRBV6-6
CDR3 protein: ASSYSRGKAGELF

clone size: -
CDR3 length: 13
V gene: TRBV11-2
CDR3 protein: ASSSLNRATGELF

clone size: -
CDR3 length: 14
V gene: TRBV28
CDR3 protein: ATLAELGTGRYEQY

clone size: -
CDR3 length: 15
V gene: TRBV28
CDR3 protein: ASPKPTGHGVNTEAF

clone size: -
CDR3 length: 11
V gene: TRBV29-1
CDR3 protein: SSTVVLDTEAF

clone size: -
CDR3 length: 12
V gene: TRBV19
CDR3 protein: ASSTVLNTGELF

clone size: once
CDR3 length: 11
V gene: TRBV5-4
CDR3 protein: ASGISAGKGYT

clone size: -
CDR3 length: 13
V gene: TRBV27
CDR3 protein: ASSSDRRSSYEQY

clone size: few
CDR3 length: 13
V gene: TRBV27
CDR3 protein: ASSSLGRATYEQY

clone size: -
CDR3 length: 12
V gene: TRBV4-1
CDR3 protein: ASSQAGGEDTQY

clone size: once
CDR3 length: 12
V gene: TRBV4-1
CDR3 protein: ASSQITESGEQY

clone size: -
CDR3 length: 13
V gene: TRBV7-9
CDR3 protein: ASSWGDRVGNGYT

clone size: -
CDR3 length: 13
V gene: TRBV6-1
CDR3 protein: ASSGQLAGSKTQY

clone size: -
CDR3 length: 11
V gene: TRBV29-1
CDR3 protein: SVRGQGTIEQF

clone size: -
CDR3 length: 11
V gene: TRBV19
CDR3 protein: ASSIGHDNEQF

clone size: once
CDR3 length: 15
V gene: TRBV5-1
CDR3 protein: ASSRTGTSGSSYEQY